This T cell receptor (beta chain) was recovered during a study of T cell responses to AZD1222 COVID-19 vaccine. Findings of the study overall: Donors were chiefly white British, with a greater number of females, and clonal diversity was perhaps underestimated.

CDR1 is ENHRY and CDR2 is SYGVKD in the germline V gene. This CDR3 spans 19 amino acids. Trimming removed 9 bases at V and 2 bases at J, with 30 bases between. Samples with a second dose at about 4 or about 12 weeks were pooled together. Some clones are missing from TCRdb's copy, which holds only in-frame ones; the method was immunoSEQ multiplex PCR. The repertoire holds about 81,000 clones, with 80% to 95% as singletons. In the case of this clone: Its target is not known.

This clonotype originated in an adult who received the AZD1222 COVID-19 vaccine. Here the sequenced sample was peripheral blood, taken 28 days after the second AZD1222 dose. The chain links TRBV10-3 to TRBJ2-3; D may be TRBD2 (10 bases). The CDR3 DNA is TGTGCCATAAATCCCGGGACAGGGAGGACTAGCGGCCACACAGATACGCAGTATTTT. Translation: CAINPGTGRTSGHTDTQYF.